This entry describes one TCR beta chain. CDR1 is SGHAT, CDR2 FQNNGV, per germline. Trimming removed 5 bases at V and 4 bases at J, with 9 bases between. The CDR3 length is 13 residues. This sample was included in a study of blood T cell repertoires in COVID-19. Background on the study: Samples representing acute and convalescent COVID-19 were sourced from the United States, Italy and Spain.

Using immunoSEQ multiplex PCR, the repertoire was profiled, and TCRdb retains in-frame clones only, with some absent. The table records some 200,000 clones, about nine tenths of them present only once. Sequenced material: peripheral blood. J is TRBJ1-3 and V is TRBV11-2, with no clear D. The clonotype was recovered from a man in his fifties or sixties with acute or convalescent COVID-19. CDR3 in amino acids: CASSTSPGNTIYF. CDR3 DNA: TGTGCCAGCAGCACAAGTCCCGGAAACACCATATATTTT.